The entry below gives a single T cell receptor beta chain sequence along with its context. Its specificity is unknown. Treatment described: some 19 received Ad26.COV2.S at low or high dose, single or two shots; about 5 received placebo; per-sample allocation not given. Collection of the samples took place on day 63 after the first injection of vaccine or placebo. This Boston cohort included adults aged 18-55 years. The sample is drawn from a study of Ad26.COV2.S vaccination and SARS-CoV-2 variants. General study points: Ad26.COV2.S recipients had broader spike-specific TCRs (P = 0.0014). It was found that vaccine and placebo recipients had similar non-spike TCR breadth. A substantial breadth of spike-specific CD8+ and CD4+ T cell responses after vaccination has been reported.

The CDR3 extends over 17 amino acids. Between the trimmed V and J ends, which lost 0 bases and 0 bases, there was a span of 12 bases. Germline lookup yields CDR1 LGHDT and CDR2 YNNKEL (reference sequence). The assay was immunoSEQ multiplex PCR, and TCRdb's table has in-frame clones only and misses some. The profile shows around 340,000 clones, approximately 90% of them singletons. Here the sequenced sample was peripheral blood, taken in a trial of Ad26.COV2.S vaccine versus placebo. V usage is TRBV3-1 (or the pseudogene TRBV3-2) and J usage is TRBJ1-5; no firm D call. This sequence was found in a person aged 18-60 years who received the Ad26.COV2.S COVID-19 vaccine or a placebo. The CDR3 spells CASSQDKALPSNQPQHF. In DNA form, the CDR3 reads TGTGCCAGCAGCCAAGATAAGGCCTTACCTAGCAATCAGCCCCAGCATTTT.